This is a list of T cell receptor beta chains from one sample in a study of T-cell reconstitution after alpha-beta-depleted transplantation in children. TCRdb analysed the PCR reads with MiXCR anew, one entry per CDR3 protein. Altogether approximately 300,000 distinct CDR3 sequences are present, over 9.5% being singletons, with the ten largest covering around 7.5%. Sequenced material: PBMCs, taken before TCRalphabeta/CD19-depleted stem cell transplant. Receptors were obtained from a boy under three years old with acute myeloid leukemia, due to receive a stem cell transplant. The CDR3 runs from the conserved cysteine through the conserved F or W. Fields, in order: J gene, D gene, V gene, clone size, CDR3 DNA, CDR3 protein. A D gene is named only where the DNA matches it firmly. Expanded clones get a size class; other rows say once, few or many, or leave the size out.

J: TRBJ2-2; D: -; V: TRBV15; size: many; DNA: TGTGCCACCAGCCCCGATGCGCCGGGGGCAAGCACCGGGGAGCTGTTTTTT; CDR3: CATSPDAPGASTGELFF
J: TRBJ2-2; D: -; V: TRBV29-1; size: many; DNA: TGCAGCGTTGAGCAAGGGAACACCGGGGAGCTGTTTTTT; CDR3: CSVEQGNTGELFF
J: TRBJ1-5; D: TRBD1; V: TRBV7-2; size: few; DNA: TGTGCCAGCAGCCCAAGGACAGGGGGCTTTCATCAGCCCCAGCATTTT; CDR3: CASSPRTGGFHQPQHF
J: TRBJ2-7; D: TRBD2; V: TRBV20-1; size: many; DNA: TGCAGTGCTACCACGGGTGGACTAGCGGGACCCGAGCAGTACTTC; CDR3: CSATTGGLAGPEQYF
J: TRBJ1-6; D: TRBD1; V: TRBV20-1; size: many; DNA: TGCAGTGCTAGAGGCTGGATTCCGGGACAGGGGGCTTCACCCCTCCACTTT; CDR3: CSARGWIPGQGASPLHF
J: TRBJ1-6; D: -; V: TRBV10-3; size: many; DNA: TGTGCCATCAGTAACCAGGGGAATTCACCCCTCCACTTT; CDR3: CAISNQGNSPLHF
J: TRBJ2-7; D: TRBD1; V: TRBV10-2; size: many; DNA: TGCGCCAGCATTCGGACAGGGGCACCCTACGAGCAGTACTTC; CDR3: CASIRTGAPYEQYF
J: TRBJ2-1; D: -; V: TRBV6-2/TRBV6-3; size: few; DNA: TGTGCCACTTACGGCTCCAGGGGTAGAATAAGCAATGAGCAGTTCTTC; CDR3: CATYGSRGRISNEQFF
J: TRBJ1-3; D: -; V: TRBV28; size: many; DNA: TGTGCCAGCAGTGAAAGCTCTGGAAACACCATATATTTT; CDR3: CASSESSGNTIYF
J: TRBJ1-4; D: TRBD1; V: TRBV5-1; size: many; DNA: TGCGCCAGCAGCCTGACGGGACAGGGGAATGAAAAACTGTTTTTT; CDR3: CASSLTGQGNEKLFF
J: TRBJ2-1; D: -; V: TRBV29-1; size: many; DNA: TGCAGCGTACTCAGGGGCCCCTACAATGAGCAGTTCTTC; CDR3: CSVLRGPYNEQFF
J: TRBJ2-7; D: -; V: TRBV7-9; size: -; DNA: TGTGCCAGCAGCTCCCCCGCATGGGTGGGGTCCTACGAGCAGTACTTC; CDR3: CASSSPAWVGSYEQYF
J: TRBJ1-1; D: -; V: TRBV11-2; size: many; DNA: TGTGCCAGCAGCTTAGCAAGGACAGCGTTGAACACTGAAGCTTTCTTT; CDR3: CASSLARTALNTEAFF
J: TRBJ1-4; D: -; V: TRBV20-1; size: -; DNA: TGCAGTGCTACTTTCGGGGAATTCAGGGGCTCCAATGAAAAACTGTTTTTT; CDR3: CSATFGEFRGSNEKLFF
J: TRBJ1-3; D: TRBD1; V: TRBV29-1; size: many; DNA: TGCAGCGTCACAGGGGGCTCTGGAAACACCATATATTTT; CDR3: CSVTGGSGNTIYF
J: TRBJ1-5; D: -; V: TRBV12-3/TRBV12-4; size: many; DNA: TGTGCCAGCAGTTTTACAGGGCGACAGCCCCAGCATTTT; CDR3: CASSFTGRQPQHF
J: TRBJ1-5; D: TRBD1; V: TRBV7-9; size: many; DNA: TGTTCCACTACAGGGGCTAGCAATCAGCCCCAGCATTTT; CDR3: CSTTGASNQPQHF
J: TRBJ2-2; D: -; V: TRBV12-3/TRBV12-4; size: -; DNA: TGTGCCAGCAGTTTATCCCCGGGACCTGACACCGGGGAGCGGTTTTTT; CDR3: CASSLSPGPDTGERFF
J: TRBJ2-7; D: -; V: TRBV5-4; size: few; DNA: TGTGCCAGCAGTTTCGGACCGAACTACGAGCAGTACTTC; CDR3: CASSFGPNYEQYF
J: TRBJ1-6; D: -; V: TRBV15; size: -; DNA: TGTGCCACCAGCAGAGAACCGGGACACGGGAATTCACCCCTCCACTTT; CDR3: CATSREPGHGNSPLHF
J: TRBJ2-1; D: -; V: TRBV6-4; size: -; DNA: TGTGCCAGCAGTGACTCATATCCCGCTATAGCGGTCAAGGGGTTCTTC; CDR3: CASSDSYPAIAVKGFF
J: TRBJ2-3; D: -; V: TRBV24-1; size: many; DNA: TGTGCCACCAGTGATGGACAGCGAACCAGGGATACGCAGTATTTT; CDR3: CATSDGQRTRDTQYF
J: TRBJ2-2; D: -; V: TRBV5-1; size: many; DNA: TGCGCCAGCAGCTTTGGACTAACCGGGGAGCTGTTTTTT; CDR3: CASSFGLTGELFF
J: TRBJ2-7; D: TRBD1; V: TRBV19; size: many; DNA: TGTGCCAGTAGGGACGGACAGGGAGTCTCCTACGAGCAGTACTTC; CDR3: CASRDGQGVSYEQYF
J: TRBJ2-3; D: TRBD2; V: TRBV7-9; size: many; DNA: TGTGCCAGCAGGCTACCCCTGGAGGGAGGGGGCACAGATACGCAGTATTTT; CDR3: CASRLPLEGGGTDTQYF
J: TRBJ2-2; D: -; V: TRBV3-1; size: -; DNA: TGTGCCAGCAGCCAGATTGGATACACCGGGGAGCTGTTTTTT; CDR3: CASSQIGYTGELFF
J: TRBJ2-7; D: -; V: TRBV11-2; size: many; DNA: TGTGCCAGCAGCTTAGAACGAGGGCTGGTCGGCTACGAGCAGTACTTC; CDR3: CASSLERGLVGYEQYF
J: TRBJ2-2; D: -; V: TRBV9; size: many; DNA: TGTGCCAGCAGCGTAGGGACTAGCGACAGGGGCGGGGAGCTGTTTTTT; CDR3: CASSVGTSDRGGELFF
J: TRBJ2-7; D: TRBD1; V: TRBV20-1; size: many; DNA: TGCAGTGCTAGAGGAGAACAGGGGTTCGAGCAGTACTTC; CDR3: CSARGEQGFEQYF
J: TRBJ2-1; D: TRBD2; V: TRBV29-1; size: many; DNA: TGCAGCGTTGATGGGACTAGCGGGAGCTATGAGCAGTTCTTC; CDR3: CSVDGTSGSYEQFF
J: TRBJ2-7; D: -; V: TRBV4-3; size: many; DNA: TGCGCCAGCAGCCAAGCTAACGCGGGAAGAGCCTACGAGCAGTACTTC; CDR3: CASSQANAGRAYEQYF
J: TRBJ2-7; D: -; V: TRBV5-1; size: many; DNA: TGCGCCAGCAGCTCGATGCAGGGGCTCTACGAGCAGTACTTC; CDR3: CASSSMQGLYEQYF
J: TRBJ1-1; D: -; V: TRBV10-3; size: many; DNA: TGTGCCATCAGTGAAAAGGGACCAAACACTGAAGCTTTCTTT; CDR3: CAISEKGPNTEAFF
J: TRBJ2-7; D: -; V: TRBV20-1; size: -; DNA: TGCAGTGCTAGAGGGCTCCGGGACAATTCCTACGAGCAGTACTTC; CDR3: CSARGLRDNSYEQYF
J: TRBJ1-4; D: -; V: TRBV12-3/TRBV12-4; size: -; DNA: TGTGCCAGCAGTATGATACCTAATGAAAAACTGTTTTTT; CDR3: CASSMIPNEKLFF
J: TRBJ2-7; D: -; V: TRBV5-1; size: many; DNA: TGCGCCAGCAGCTTGGTCCACAGCAGGGGGGGCGAGCAGTACTTC; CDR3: CASSLVHSRGGEQYF
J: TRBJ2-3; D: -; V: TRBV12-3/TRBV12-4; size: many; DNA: TGTGCCAGCAGTTTAGCCCCTTTTACCCCGCAGTATTTT; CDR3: CASSLAPFTPQYF
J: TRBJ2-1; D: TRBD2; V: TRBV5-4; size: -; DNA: TGTGCCAGCAGCCGTTCTAGCGGGGGTTACAATGAGCAGTTCTTC; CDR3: CASSRSSGGYNEQFF
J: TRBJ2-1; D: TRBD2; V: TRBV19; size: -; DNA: TGTGCCAGTAGTACCCTAGCGGGAGGGAGAAATGAGCAGTTCTTC; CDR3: CASSTLAGGRNEQFF
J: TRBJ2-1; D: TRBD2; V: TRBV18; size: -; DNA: TGTGCCAGCTCACCACCCGGGGGGAGTGAGCAGTTCTTC; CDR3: CASSPPGGSEQFF
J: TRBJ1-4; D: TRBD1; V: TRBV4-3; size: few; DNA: TGCGCCAGCAGCTCAGGACAGGGGGCTTATGAAAAACTGTTTTTT; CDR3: CASSSGQGAYEKLFF
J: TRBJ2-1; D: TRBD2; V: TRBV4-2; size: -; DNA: TGTGCCAGCAGCCAAGATATTGTCCGCCTAGCGGGATCTTACAATGAGCAGTTCTTC; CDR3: CASSQDIVRLAGSYNEQFF
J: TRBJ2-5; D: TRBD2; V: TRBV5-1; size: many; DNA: TGCGCCAGCAGCTTGGCCCCGGGGGGGGAGACCCAGTACTTC; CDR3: CASSLAPGGETQYF
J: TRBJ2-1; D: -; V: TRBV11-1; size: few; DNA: TGTGCCAGCAGCTACTCATGGGGGGGCGGCGATGAGCAGTTCTTC; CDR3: CASSYSWGGGDEQFF
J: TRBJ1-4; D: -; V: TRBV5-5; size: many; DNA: TGTGCCAGCAGCTCGACCGGTCGGGTCCTAAATGAAAAACTGTTTTTT; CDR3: CASSSTGRVLNEKLFF
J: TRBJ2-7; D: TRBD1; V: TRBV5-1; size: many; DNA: TGCGCCAGCAGCCTGGACGGGACAGGGTTAAGAGAGCAGTACTTC; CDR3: CASSLDGTGLREQYF
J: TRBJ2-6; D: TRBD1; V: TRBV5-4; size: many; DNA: TGTGCCAGCAGCTCGACAGGGTCTGGGGCCAACGTCCTGACTTTC; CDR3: CASSSTGSGANVLTF
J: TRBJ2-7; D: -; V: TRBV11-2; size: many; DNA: TGTGCCAGCAGCTTATTAGCAGGGTTCCACGAGCAGTACTTC; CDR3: CASSLLAGFHEQYF
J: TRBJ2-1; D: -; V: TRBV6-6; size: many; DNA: TGTGCCAGCAGTTACACAACCCCGGGTGAGCAGTTCTTC; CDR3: CASSYTTPGEQFF
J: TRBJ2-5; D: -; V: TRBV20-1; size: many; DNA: TGCAGTGCTAGAGATTGGACAGTGGAGACCCAGTACTTC; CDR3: CSARDWTVETQYF